The entry below gives a single T cell receptor beta chain sequence along with its context. Its specificity is not known. The sample is drawn from a study of cytomegalovirus exposure and HLA in healthy donors. On the study more broadly: Findings of an earlier analysis included more than 90 million unique TCR beta sequences from around 180 million T cells. Points from the study as a whole: Later analysis associated a missense DCLRE1C variant with TCR beta V- and J-gene trimming. Productive status was seen about 90% or about 30% of the time for most TCR beta V segments in an earlier analysis. Common viral pathogens (according to a later analysis) appeared linked to several of the most significant clusters.

A multiplex PCR was run with 60 Vbeta primers and 13 Jbeta primers. Data came from immunoSEQ multiplex PCR; TCRdb stores just in-frame clones and leaves some out. This sample has 70,000 to 85,000 clones, with roughly 65% found just once. The junction had 11 bases not matched to a gene; V was cut back by 6 bases and J by 4 bases. Germline V CDR1 and CDR2: MDHEN, SYDVKM. The CDR3 is 16 residues long. Sequencing input: PBMCs. This clonotype originated in a male donor in good health and CMV-seropositive. The J gene is TRBJ1-2, the V gene TRBV28; TRBD1 agrees at 10 bases. This chain's CDR3 is CASSLTGGAPFYGYTF. The CDR3 nucleotides are TGTGCCAGCAGCCTGACAGGGGGCGCCCCCTTCTATGGCTACACCTTC.